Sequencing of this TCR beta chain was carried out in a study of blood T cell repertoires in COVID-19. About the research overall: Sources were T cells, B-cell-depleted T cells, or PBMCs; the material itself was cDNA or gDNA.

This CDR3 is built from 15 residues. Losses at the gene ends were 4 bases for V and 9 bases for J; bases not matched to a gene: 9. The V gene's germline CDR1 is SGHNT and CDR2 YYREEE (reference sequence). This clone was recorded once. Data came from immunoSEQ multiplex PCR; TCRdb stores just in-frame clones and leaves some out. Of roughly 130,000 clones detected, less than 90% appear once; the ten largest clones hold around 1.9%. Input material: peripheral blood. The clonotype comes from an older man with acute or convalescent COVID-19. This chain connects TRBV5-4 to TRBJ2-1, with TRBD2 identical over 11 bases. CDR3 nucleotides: TGTGCCAGCAGCACCGGGACTAGCGGCCGCCGTGAGCAGTTCTTC. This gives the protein CASSTGTSGRREQFF.